This entry is about one T cell receptor (beta chain). Its cognate antigen is unknown. Unmatched junction bases numbered 6, after V lost 0 bases and J lost 5 bases. The CDR3 is made up of 16 amino acids. CDR1 is SGDLS and CDR2 is YYNGEE in the germline V gene. This entry belongs to a study of cytomegalovirus exposure and HLA in healthy donors. Study information: In an early release, HLA-typed donors contributed tens of millions of unique TCR sequences. Findings and limits, study-wide: According to reports, the classifier identified cytomegalovirus status with high specificity and sensitivity.

The PCR contained 60 Vbeta and 13 Jbeta primers. The method was immunoSEQ multiplex PCR; TCRdb's version includes in-frame clones alone and lacks a portion of them. The table has 130,000 to 150,000 clones, around 81% seen once. The chain uses TRBV9 and TRBJ2-2; 8 bases match TRBD2. Sequencing was done on a sample of PBMCs. This receptor was taken from a male donor in good health and CMV-seronegative. In DNA form, the CDR3 reads TGTGCCAGCAGCGTAGCTCGGGAGGGCCTGACCGGGGAGCTGTTTTTT. Residues: CASSVAREGLTGELFF.